This TCR beta chain was documented in a study of vaccination and CD4 T cells after COVID-19. Turning to the study itself: Collection of post-vaccine samples followed dose two by a median about 72 days, spanning a range of 14 to 241. Whole-study results and caveats: The appearance of a median about 90% of reactive clones in convalescent patients occurred only post-vaccination.

CDR3 length: 14 amino acids. V dropped 1 base and J dropped 2 bases, with 9 bases sitting between them. Germline-derived CDR1 and CDR2 are SGHNT and YENEEA. Treatment specified: approximately 10-day PBMC culture with coronavirus spike peptide pools or control peptides (ViraFEST assay). Days 3 and 7 saw half the medium replaced with fresh IL-2 medium. Points on this clonotype: Its antigen is undetermined.

The Oncomine TCR Beta short-read assay sequenced DNA from cultured CD4+ T cells. It was cultured CD4+ T cells from which genomic DNA was extracted. TCRdb processed the PCR reads anew with MiXCR; each CDR3 protein has one entry. The table lists about 14,000 distinct CDR3 sequences, roughly 50% of them singletons. The source of this sequence is a human donor who had recovered from COVID-19. This chain uses TRBV11-3 with TRBJ2-7; tentatively, D is TRBD1 (6 bases). Material for sequencing was CD4+ T cells from blood, cultured in vitro. The CDR3 DNA is TGTGCCAGCAGCTTAGCAGGGGAGCCCTACGAGCAGTACTTC. This gives the protein CASSLAGEPYEQYF.